This record looks at one TCR beta chain sequence and its context. The sample belongs to a study of T-cell reconstitution after alpha-beta-depleted transplantation in children. The CDR3 covers 14 residues. Germline lookup yields CDR1 SGHTA and CDR2 FQGNSA. Trimming pared 5 bases from V and 1 base from J, leaving 10 bases between. During its preparation, the TCRbeta library received unique molecular identifiers. Using its own MiXCR run on the PCR reads, TCRdb lists one record per CDR3 protein. The sample gives some 350,000 distinct CDR3 sequences, approximately 10% of which show up once; 2% to 3% is in the top ten.

The input for sequencing was PBMCs from the stem cell graft donor, taken from the stem cell graft. The chain joins TRBV7-2 to TRBJ2-3; D is unresolved. The sequence derives from a human donor who donated a stem cell graft to a child with acute lymphoblastic leukemia. CDR3 bases: TGTGCCAGCAGCCCTAGTTACGGCACAGATACGCAGTATTTT. This encodes CASSPSYGTDTQYF.